This T cell receptor (beta chain) was sequenced during a study of blood T cell repertoires in COVID-19. Libraries were prepared by immunoSEQ multiplex PCR; TCRdb keeps only in-frame clonotypes and omits some of them. The sample carries more than 450,000 clones, about nine tenths recorded once. The V end lost 6 bases, the J end lost 6 bases, and 21 bases lay between the germline ends. CDR1 is KGHSH, CDR2 LQKENI, per germline. The CDR3 extends over 16 amino acids. This receptor was identified in a woman between 18 and 30 years old who had recovered from COVID-19. The sample taken for sequencing was PBMCs or T cells enriched from blood (not recorded which). The V gene is TRBV18, the J gene TRBJ2-1; D is ambiguous. The CDR3 nucleotides read TGTGCCAGCTCCCCCACCGCTAGTGGTGCATTCAATGAGCAGTTCTTC. Residues: CASSPTASGAFNEQFF.